The rows below give T cell receptor beta chains drawn from one sample of a study of spatial heterogeneity in lung cancer. MiXCR, applied by TCRdb to the 5' RACE reads, yields one record per CDR3 protein. The sample has more than 65,000 distinct CDR3 sequences; roughly 12% are singletons. The source was PBMCs, collected at surgery. The origin of the receptors is a male donor with early-stage non-small cell lung cancer. The CDR3 runs from the conserved cysteine through the conserved F or W. The order of the fields is J gene, D gene, V gene, clone size, CDR3 DNA, CDR3 protein. D genes are given only for firm matches. Not every row has a clone size; where given, it reads once, few, many or a size class.

>TRBJ1-2|NA|TRBV2|many
TGTGCCAGCACCCTTGAGGAGACGGGTGGCTACACCTTC
CASTLEETGGYTF
>TRBJ1-1|NA|TRBV6-2/TRBV6-3|few
TGTGCCAGCAGTTGGGGGACGGGGAACACTGAAGCTTTCTTT
CASSWGTGNTEAFF
>TRBJ1-2|TRBD1|TRBV20-1|few
TGCAGTGCTTCCGACCTGGGACAGGGGGCGCCTAACTATGGCTACACCTTC
CSASDLGQGAPNYGYTF
>TRBJ2-7|NA|TRBV27|few
TGTGCCAGCAGTTTATCCTGGGCCAAGTCGCCCAGGGGCGAGCAGTACTTC
CASSLSWAKSPRGEQYF
>TRBJ2-5|TRBD2|TRBV20-1|NA
TGCAGTGCTAGAAGGGCCCTTAGCGGGAGGTATGAAGAGACCCAGTACTTC
CSARRALSGRYEETQYF
>TRBJ2-4|NA|TRBV3-1|NA
TGTGCCAGCAGCTCCGCGGGGGCGAAAAACATTCAGTACTTC
CASSSAGAKNIQYF
>TRBJ2-1|TRBD1|TRBV10-3|many
TGTGCCACCTCTGGACAGGGGGGGTCCTACAATGAGCAGTTCTTC
CATSGQGGSYNEQFF
>TRBJ2-3|NA|TRBV28|few
TGTGCCAGCAGCTCCCTTCCGGGAAGCACAGATACGCAGTATTTT
CASSSLPGSTDTQYF
>TRBJ2-7|TRBD1|TRBV12-3/TRBV12-4|many
TGTGCCAGCACAAATACAGGGGGCGACTGGGACGAGCAGTACTTC
CASTNTGGDWDEQYF
>TRBJ2-5|TRBD1|TRBV7-3|NA
TGTGCCAGCAGCCCTCAGGGGGCGGTGAGGACCCAGTACTTC
CASSPQGAVRTQYF
>TRBJ2-7|TRBD1|TRBV6-1|few
TGTGCCAGCACTTGGACAGGGGTGGGTGAGCAGTACTTC
CASTWTGVGEQYF
>TRBJ1-2|NA|TRBV24-1|many
TGTGCCACGGGACATCGGGATGGCTACACCTTC
CATGHRDGYTF
>TRBJ2-3|TRBD1|TRBV12-3/TRBV12-4|many
TGTGCCAGCAGTCCGGGACAGGTTATTACAGATACGCAGTATTTT
CASSPGQVITDTQYF
>TRBJ2-2|TRBD1|TRBV7-3|few
TGTGCCAGCAGCTTGGACAGGGCTTCGAACACCGGGGAGCTGTTTTTT
CASSLDRASNTGELFF
>TRBJ2-2|NA|TRBV2|NA
TGTGCCAGCAGTAAAGCAGCGGGCGGGGAGCTGTTTTTT
CASSKAAGGELFF
>TRBJ2-7|TRBD2|TRBV29-1|few
TGCAGCGCCAGACTAGCGGGGAGCTCCTACGAGCAGTACTTC
CSARLAGSSYEQYF
>TRBJ1-6|NA|TRBV11-2|few
TGTGCCAGCAGCTGGAGAGAGCATTCACCCCTCCACTTT
CASSWREHSPLHF
>TRBJ1-1|NA|TRBV6-6|NA
TGTGCCAGCAGTTCCGACCGTGCATGGTGGACTGAAGCTTTCTTT
CASSSDRAWWTEAFF
>TRBJ2-5|TRBD2|TRBV10-3|NA
TGTGCCATCAGTGAGCGGGGACTAGAAGAGACCCAGTACTTC
CAISERGLEETQYF
>TRBJ1-2|NA|TRBV5-6|NA
TGTGCCAGCAGCTTCTCTACAGACGATGGCTACACCTTC
CASSFSTDDGYTF
>TRBJ2-5|NA|TRBV5-1|NA
TGCGCCAGCAGCTTGGCAGGGTCAGAGACCCAGTACTTC
CASSLAGSETQYF
>TRBJ2-3|NA|TRBV7-2|few
TGTGCCAGCAGCTTAGATCTCACTAGCACAGATACGCAGTATTTT
CASSLDLTSTDTQYF
>TRBJ2-1|NA|TRBV20-1|NA
TGCAGTGCTAGAGTGGGAAACTACAATGAGCAGTTCTTC
CSARVGNYNEQFF
>TRBJ1-6|TRBD1|TRBV6-4|NA
TGTGCCAGCAGTGATGTCCAGGGGGATAATTCACCCCTCCACTTT
CASSDVQGDNSPLHF
>TRBJ2-2|TRBD2|TRBV29-1|NA
TGCAGCGTTGTCGGGGGGGGCAACGGGGAGCTGTTTTTT
CSVVGGGNGELFF
>TRBJ1-5|NA|TRBV10-3|many
TGTGCCATCAGTGCAGGGAACAATCAGCCCCAGCATTTT
CAISAGNNQPQHF
>TRBJ1-4|NA|TRBV7-8|NA
TGTGCCAGCAGCTTAGAATATTCGACGCCGGATCAGGGAGGGGGACTGTTTTTT
CASSLEYSTPDQGGGLFF
>TRBJ2-2|NA|TRBV20-1|NA
TGCAGTGCTAGGAGGGCCAGCGCGGACACCGGGGAGCTGTTTTTT
CSARRASADTGELFF
>TRBJ2-3|TRBD2|TRBV3-1|many
TGTGCCAGCAGCCAAGAGTCGGGACTAGCGGGGGGGCTGGTTACGCAGTATTTT
CASSQESGLAGGLVTQYF
>TRBJ1-5|NA|TRBV19|NA
TGTGCCATTTCGCCAAGATATAGCAATCAGCCCCAGCATTTT
CAISPRYSNQPQHF
>TRBJ2-5|TRBD2|TRBV5-1|few
TGCGCCAGCAGCTCCGGACTAGCGGGAGTGTGGGAGACCCAGTACTTC
CASSSGLAGVWETQYF
>TRBJ2-1|TRBD1|TRBV5-1|once
TGCGCCAGCAGCTTAAGGCAGGGGGCGGGGAATGAGCAGTTCTTC
CASSLRQGAGNEQFF
>TRBJ2-5|NA|TRBV6-6|few
TGTGCCAGCAGCCTATCTAGCGATTCCTTGTACCAAGAGACCCAGTACTTC
CASSLSSDSLYQETQYF
>TRBJ2-7|NA|TRBV2|NA
TGTGCCAGCAGTGAACGCTGGATTAGGTCCTACGAGCAGTACTTC
CASSERWIRSYEQYF
>TRBJ2-1|NA|TRBV12-5|NA
TGTGCTAGCGGACAAAATGAGCAGTTCTTC
CASGQNEQFF
>TRBJ2-2|NA|TRBV3-1|NA
TGTGCCAGCAGCCAAGTTAGGGGTGGAGTCACCGGGGAGCTGTTTTTT
CASSQVRGGVTGELFF
>TRBJ2-1|TRBD2|TRBV11-3|NA
TGTGCTTCATCAGGTACTAGCGGGAGTTTATACAATGAGCAGTTCTTC
CASSGTSGSLYNEQFF
>TRBJ1-1|NA|TRBV19|many
TGTGCCAGTAGTATATCGGACAGCGGAACTGAAGCTTTCTTT
CASSISDSGTEAFF
>TRBJ1-1|NA|TRBV11-2|few
TGTGCCAGCAGCTTCAGTCGGGGTGAAGCTTTCTTT
CASSFSRGEAFF
>TRBJ2-7|TRBD1|TRBV18|NA
TGTGCCAGCTCACCACAGACAGGGTCCGGCTCCTACGAGCAGTACTTC
CASSPQTGSGSYEQYF
>TRBJ1-1|NA|TRBV7-9|NA
TGTGCCAGCAGCTTAGCGACTGAGAGGACTGAAGCTTTCTTT
CASSLATERTEAFF
>TRBJ2-1|NA|TRBV10-1|NA
TGCGCCAGCAATGGAGAGGGTGAGCAGTTCTTC
CASNGEGEQFF